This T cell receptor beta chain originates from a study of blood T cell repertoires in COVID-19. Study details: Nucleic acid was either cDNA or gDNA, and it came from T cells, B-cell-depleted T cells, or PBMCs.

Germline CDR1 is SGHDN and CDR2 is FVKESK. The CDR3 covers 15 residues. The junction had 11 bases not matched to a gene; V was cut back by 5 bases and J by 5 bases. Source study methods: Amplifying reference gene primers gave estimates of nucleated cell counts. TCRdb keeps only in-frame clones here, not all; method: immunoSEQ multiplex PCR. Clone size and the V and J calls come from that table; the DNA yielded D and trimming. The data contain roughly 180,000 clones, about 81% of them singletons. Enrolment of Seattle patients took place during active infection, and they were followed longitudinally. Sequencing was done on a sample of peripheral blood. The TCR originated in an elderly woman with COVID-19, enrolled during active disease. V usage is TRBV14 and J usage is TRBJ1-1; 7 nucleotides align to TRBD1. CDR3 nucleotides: TGTGCCAGCAGCATTTCACAGGGGAGGAGGACTGAAGCTTTCTTT. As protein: CASSISQGRRTEAFF.